This T cell receptor beta chain came from a study of blood T cell repertoires in COVID-19. Across the study: From the United States, Italy and Spain came samples of acute and convalescent COVID-19.

The length of the CDR3 is 18 residues. With 4 bases clipped from V and 0 bases from J, the junction kept 11 bases outside the gene matches. Per the germline V gene, CDR1 is SGHDN and CDR2 is FVKESK. The protocol was immunoSEQ multiplex PCR, while the TCRdb copy is restricted to in-frame clones and leaves out a portion. The sample carries around 80,000 clones, about 70% recorded once. This clone has at least ten counts. Sequenced material: peripheral blood. The chain links TRBV14 to TRBJ2-2; 7 positions match TRBD1. The source of this sequence is an elderly woman with active or convalescent COVID-19. The chain's CDR3 is CASSLRQGLTTNTGELFF. CDR3 DNA sequence: TGTGCCAGCAGCCTTAGACAGGGCTTAACCACGAACACCGGGGAGCTGTTTTTT. Complete variable domain (other parts from reference TRBV14 and TRBJ2-2): EAGVTQFPSHSVIEKGQTVTLRCDPISGHDNLYWYRRVMGKEIKFLLHFVKESKQDESGMPNNRFLAERTGGTYSTLKVQPAELEDSGVYFCASSLRQGLTTNTGELFFGEGSRLTVL.